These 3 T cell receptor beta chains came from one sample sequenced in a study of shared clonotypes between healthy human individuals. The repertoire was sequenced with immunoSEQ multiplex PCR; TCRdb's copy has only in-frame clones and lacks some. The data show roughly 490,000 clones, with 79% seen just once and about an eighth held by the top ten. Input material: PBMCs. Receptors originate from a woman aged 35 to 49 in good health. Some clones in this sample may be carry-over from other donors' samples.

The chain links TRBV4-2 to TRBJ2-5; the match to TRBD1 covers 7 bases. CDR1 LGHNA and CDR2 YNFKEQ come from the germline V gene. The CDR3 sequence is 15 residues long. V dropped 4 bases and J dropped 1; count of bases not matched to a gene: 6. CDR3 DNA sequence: TGTGCCAGCAGCCTAGCCGGGACAGCCCAAGAGACCCAGTACTTC. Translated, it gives CASSLAGTAQETQYF.

The CDR3, as DNA: TGCGCCAGCAGCTTGATCGGAGACTCTGGAAACACCATATATTTT. Its protein is CASSLIGDSGNTIYF. The chain combines TRBV5-1 with TRBJ1-3; the D is unclear. Trimming pared 1 base from V and 0 bases from J, leaving 8 bases between. The germline CDR1 and CDR2 sequences are SGHRS and YFSETQ. The CDR3 extends over 15 amino acids.

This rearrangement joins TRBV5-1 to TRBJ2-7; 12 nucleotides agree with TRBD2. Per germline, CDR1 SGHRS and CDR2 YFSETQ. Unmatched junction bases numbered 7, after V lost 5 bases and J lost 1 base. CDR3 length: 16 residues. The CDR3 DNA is TGCGCCAGCAGAACGACTAGCGGGGGCCCTTCCTACGAGCAGTACTTC. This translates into CASRTTSGGPSYEQYF. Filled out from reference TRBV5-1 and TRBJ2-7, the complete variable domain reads KAGVTQTPRYLIKTRGQQVTLSCSPISGHRSVSWYQQTPGQGLQFLFEYFSETQRNKGNFPGRFSGRQFSNSRSEMNVSTLELGDSALYLCASRTTSGGPSYEQYFGPGTRLTVT.